These 18 T cell receptor beta chains were all obtained from the same sample, sequenced in a study of CD8+CD57+ T cells in acquired aplastic anemia. CDR3 and TCR beta VDJ profiling relied on genomic DNA as the template. One entry per CDR3 protein, called by TCRdb with MiXCR from the reads. The profile shows around 250,000 distinct CDR3 sequences, approximately 86% of them singletons. Patients sequenced had flow cytometry evidence of CD8+CD57+ cell expansion. Sequencing input: sorted CD4+, CD8+, or CD8+CD57+ T cells (not recorded which) from PBMCs. The receptors originated from a human donor with aplastic anemia.

This clonotype was seen a handful of times. The chain combines TRBV10-1 with TRBJ2-1; TRBD1 aligns across 9 bases. The V gene end was trimmed by 5 bases and the J gene end by 4 bases; junction bases not matched to a gene: 6. Germline V lookup: CDR1 WNHNN, CDR2 SYGVQD (reference sequence). The CDR3 consists of 15 residues. The CDR3 DNA follows: TGCGCCAGCAGTCCCGGACAGGGGACATACAATGAGCAGTTCTTC. This sequence encodes CASSPGQGTYNEQFF.

The V gene is TRBV11-3, the J gene TRBJ2-7; D gene unclear. This CDR3 has 15 residues. CDR1 is SGHNT and CDR2 is YENEEA in the germline V gene. V shed 1 base and J shed 5 bases, with 15 bases lying between them. CDR3 in amino acids: CASSLGLTLPHEQYF. The CDR3 region has the DNA TGTGCCAGCAGCTTAGGCCTGACACTGCCCCACGAGCAGTACTTC.

This chain uses TRBV7-8 with TRBJ1-3, with D unclear. Trimming took off 2 bases at V and 12 bases at J, with 20 bases between the two ends. Germline CDR1 reads SGHVS; CDR2 reads FQNEAQ. The CDR3 has 15 residues. The CDR3 loop is CASSLPGVEGTHIYF. The CDR3 DNA sequence: TGTGCCAGCAGCTTACCGGGAGTTGAAGGAACGCACATATATTTT.

V gene TRBV7-2 combines with J gene TRBJ2-5, with TRBD2 matching 8 bases. The length of the CDR3 is 14 residues. Germline V gene data show CDR1 as SGHTA and CDR2 as FQGNSA. Trimming at V came to 10 bases and at J to 11 bases, leaving 18 bases not matched to a gene. The CDR3 protein is CANKLAGCPDTQYF. CDR3 sequence (DNA): TGTGCCAACAAGTTAGCGGGGTGCCCAGATACGCAGTACTTC.

This clonotype turned up a few times. Since no conserved phenylalanine or tryptophan closes the CDR3, a read error is the likely cause. The DNA is left out, because the CDR3 cannot be placed on it with certainty; the CDR3 is given as TCRdb lists it. The rearrangement links TRBV9 to TRBJ2-3; the table names TRBD2, a call not compared with the DNA. Germline V CDR1 and CDR2: SGDLS, YYNGEE. The CDR3 is 13 residues long, ends included. The CDR3 here is CASSDGTSGTDTL.

The rearrangement links TRBV5-8 to TRBJ2-3; possibly TRBD1 for D (5 bases). Germline loops: CDR1 SGHTS, CDR2 YDEGEE. This CDR3 contains 13 residues. The V and J ends lost 0 bases and 4 bases respectively, with 6 bases between them. The CDR3 sequence is CASSLGGSDTQYF. In DNA, the CDR3 is TGTGCCAGCAGCTTGGGGGGCTCAGATACGCAGTATTTT.

V usage is TRBV20-1 and J usage is TRBJ2-3; 10 bases are shared with TRBD1. Germline CDR1 reads DFQATT; CDR2 reads SNEGSKA (reference sequence). With V trimmed by 6 bases and J by 3 bases, 6 bases remained unmatched. The CDR3 runs 14 residues. CDR3 residues: CSATTGGRTDTQYF. The CDR3 nucleotides are TGCAGTGCCACGACAGGGGGCAGGACAGATACGCAGTATTTT.

There are a few counts of this clonotype. The chain links TRBV7-8 to TRBJ1-1; no clear D. The CDR3 has 15 amino acids. V lost 0 bases and J lost 13, with 21 bases in between. The germline gives CDR1 SGHVS, CDR2 FQNEAQ. The CDR3 reads CASSLAGRADTQYFF. The DNA for the CDR3 is TGTGCCAGCAGCTTAGCGGGGAGAGCCGATACGCAGTATTTCTTT.

The chain combines TRBV6-6 with TRBJ2-1; no definite D call. The CDR3 is 10 residues long. Germline CDR1 MNHNY, CDR2 SVGAGI (reference sequence). Trimming took 9 bases from V and 8 from J, leaving 8 bases between them. The CDR3 sequence: CASEEDEQFF. In DNA, the CDR3 is TGTGCCAGTGAAGAAGATGAGCAGTTCTTC.

The chain combines TRBV7-8 with TRBJ2-5; 7 bases match TRBD2. V lost 4 bases to trimming and J lost 14 bases; unmatched junction nucleotides: 19. In germline, CDR1 is SGHVS, CDR2 FQNEAQ. The CDR3 length is 15 residues. The CDR3 region is CASSSSGGPDTPYYF. CDR3 bases: TGTGCCAGCAGCTCTAGCGGAGGTCCCGATACGCCGTATTACTTC.

This clonotype appeared a few times. The chain recombines TRBV24-1 with TRBJ2-5; a weak D match, TRBD2 (5 bases). The germline V gene has CDR1 KGHDR and CDR2 SFDVKD. Trimming removed 6 bases at V and 3 bases at J, with 7 bases between. The CDR3 is made up of 12 amino acids. CDR3 bases: TGTGCCACCAGTAGAGGGAAAGAGACCCAGTACTTC. Amino acids: CATSRGKETQYF.

The count of this clonotype is one. The chain links TRBV6-1 to TRBJ2-7; 7 nucleotides agree with TRBD1. This CDR3 region has 13 residues. The germline V gene encodes CDR1 MNHNS and CDR2 SASEGT. V lost 6 bases to trimming and J lost 2 bases; unmatched junction nucleotides: 4. CDR3 sequence reads: CASSKDRAYEQYF. The CDR3 DNA follows: TGTGCCAGCAGCAAAGACAGGGCCTACGAGCAGTACTTC.

This clonotype was found once. The chain joins TRBV7-9 to TRBJ2-5, with 12 nucleotides matching TRBD1. CDR3 length equals 17 residues. Trimming removed 3 bases from V and 5 bases from J; junction bases left unmatched: 10. Per the germline V gene, CDR1 is SEHNR and CDR2 is FQNEAQ (reference sequence). DNA for the CDR3: TGTGCCAGCAGCTTCGAACCGGGACAGGGGGCTAGGGAGACCCAGTACTTC. Its translation is CASSFEPGQGARETQYF. Full variable domain (rest looked up from reference TRBV7-9 and TRBJ2-5): DTGVSQNPRHKITKRGQNVTFRCDPISEHNRLYWYRQTLGQGPEFLTYFQNEAQLEKSRLLSDRFSAERPKGSFSTLEIQRTEQGDSAMYLCASSFEPGQGARETQYFGPGTRLLVL.

Concerning this clonotype itself: The conserved final phenylalanine or tryptophan is absent from the CDR3, which likely points to a read error. Because the CDR3's place on the DNA is in doubt, the DNA is left out and the CDR3 is given as listed by TCRdb. The chain uses TRBV2 and TRBJ1-5; the DNA was not compared with TRBD1, the D call given in the table. The germline CDR1 and CDR2 sequences are SNHLY and FYNNEI. The length of the CDR3 is 15 amino acids, counting both ends. CDR3 region: CASSDGGINEQFFHS.

The rearrangement uses TRBV11-2 and TRBJ1-1; no clear D. Trimming pared 8 bases from V and 0 bases from J, leaving 19 bases between. Germline V CDR1 and CDR2: SGHAT, FQNNGV. This CDR3 has 16 residues. The CDR3 protein is CASGVGPVVLNTEAFF. CDR3 nucleotide sequence: TGTGCCAGCGGCGTGGGTCCCGTCGTCTTGAACACTGAAGCTTTCTTT. Combining the CDR3 with reference TRBV11-2 and TRBJ1-1 gives the whole variable domain EAGVAQSPRYKIIEKRQSVAFWCNPISGHATLYWYQQILGQGPKLLIQFQNNGVVDDSQLPKDRFSAERLKGVDSTLKIQPAKLEDSAVYLCASGVGPVVLNTEAFFGQGTRLTVV.

The chain employs TRBV7-8 and TRBJ1-6, with a tentative D call TRBD1 (5 bases). Germline V gene sequence: CDR1 SGHVS, CDR2 FQNEAQ. V lost 3 bases and J 16 bases, leaving 25 bases between the germline ends. The CDR3 is made up of 16 amino acids. DNA of the CDR3: TGTGCCAGCAGCTTGGAGAGGGGTGCTCCTACGAGCACTCTCCACTTT. Its translation: CASSLERGAPTSTLHF.

This clonotype was observed once. This rearrangement joins TRBV11-1 to TRBJ2-1; D unresolved. CDR1 is SGHAT and CDR2 is FQDESV in the germline V gene (reference sequence). CDR3 length: 15 residues. Trimming pared 9 bases from V and 2 bases from J, leaving 17 bases between. This chain's CDR3 is CASSLASYAYNEQFF. In nucleotides, the CDR3 is TGTGCCAGTAGTTTGGCCAGCTACGCCTACAATGAGCAGTTCTTC.

Comments on this clonotype: At one end the junction does not follow the germline gene, possibly because of a read error. This chain links TRBV7-3 with TRBJ2-5; D might be TRBD1 or TRBD2, each matching 5 bases. CDR1 is SGHTA and CDR2 is FQGTGA in the germline V gene. This CDR3 region has 14 residues. CDR3 coding DNA: TGTGCCACCAGCACAGGCAGCGAGCGAGACTACCATGACTTC. Amino acid sequence: CATSTGSERDYHDF.